A selection of T cell receptor beta chains follows, all from one sample in a study of blood T cell repertoires in COVID-19. TCRdb keeps only in-frame clones here, not all; method: immunoSEQ multiplex PCR. The sample records about 150,000 clones, 80% to 90% being singletons. The sample was peripheral blood. These receptors all come from a woman in her seventies who had recovered from COVID-19. The CDR3 runs from the conserved cysteine through the conserved F or W. Each record gives: D gene, clone size, CDR3 length, V gene, J gene, CDR3 DNA, CDR3 protein. A D gene is named only where the DNA matches it firmly. Size is omitted from some rows. Given values are once, few, many or a class for expanded clones.

d_gene: TRBD1; abundance: -; len: 16; v_gene: TRBV2; j_gene: TRBJ2-7; CDR3nt: TGTGCCAGCAGTCTGATAGAACCGGGACAGGGTTATCGGCAGTACTTC; CDR3aa: CASSLIEPGQGYRQYF
d_gene: TRBD1; abundance: -; len: 17; v_gene: TRBV30; j_gene: TRBJ1-2; CDR3nt: TGTGCCTGGAGTGTACATCGGGAACACAGGGGGTACTATGGCTACACCTTC; CDR3aa: CAWSVHREHRGYYGYTF
d_gene: TRBD1; abundance: -; len: 15; v_gene: TRBV9; j_gene: TRBJ2-7; CDR3nt: TGTGCCAGCAGCTCGTCAGACAGGGGCGGATACGAGCAGTACTTC; CDR3aa: CASSSSDRGGYEQYF
d_gene: TRBD2; abundance: -; len: 16; v_gene: TRBV9; j_gene: TRBJ2-1; CDR3nt: TGTGCCAGCAGCCCCCTACGGGAGGTTTCCTACAATGAGCAGTTCTTC; CDR3aa: CASSPLREVSYNEQFF
d_gene: TRBD2; abundance: -; len: 17; v_gene: TRBV6-2/TRBV6-3; j_gene: TRBJ2-4; CDR3nt: TGTGCCAGCAGTTACCGTAGCGGGAGTGAGGCCAAAAACATTCAGTACTTC; CDR3aa: CASSYRSGSEAKNIQYF
d_gene: -; abundance: -; len: 15; v_gene: TRBV6-6; j_gene: TRBJ1-1; CDR3nt: TGTGCCAGCAGTTACGGGGACAACATGAACACTGAAGCTTTCTTT; CDR3aa: CASSYGDNMNTEAFF
d_gene: -; abundance: -; len: 12; v_gene: TRBV6-4; j_gene: TRBJ1-1; CDR3nt: TGTGCCAGCAGTGACCCGGGGGGCCGGGCTTTCTTT; CDR3aa: CASSDPGGRAFF
d_gene: TRBD1; abundance: -; len: 14; v_gene: TRBV19; j_gene: TRBJ1-2; CDR3nt: TGTGCCAGTATGGTAGGAGGGACAGTCTATGGCTACACCTTC; CDR3aa: CASMVGGTVYGYTF
d_gene: TRBD1; abundance: -; len: 13; v_gene: TRBV7-3; j_gene: TRBJ1-2; CDR3nt: TGTGCCAGCAGCTTTCAGGGGGGTGACGGCTACACCTTC; CDR3aa: CASSFQGGDGYTF
d_gene: TRBD2; abundance: -; len: 13; v_gene: TRBV3-1/TRBV3-2; j_gene: TRBJ2-2; CDR3nt: TGTGCCAGCAGCCCGGGGGGGACCGGGGAGCTGTTTTTT; CDR3aa: CASSPGGTGELFF
d_gene: TRBD1; abundance: -; len: 15; v_gene: TRBV24-1; j_gene: TRBJ1-6; CDR3nt: TGTGCCACCAGCGCCGGGACAGGGCTTTATTCACCCCTCCACTTT; CDR3aa: CATSAGTGLYSPLHF
d_gene: -; abundance: -; len: 19; v_gene: TRBV2; j_gene: TRBJ1-3; CDR3nt: TGTGCCAGCAGTACCTGGGGGGGGACCATAATCAGCTCTGGAAACACCATATATTTT; CDR3aa: CASSTWGGTIISSGNTIYF
d_gene: TRBD2; abundance: -; len: 16; v_gene: TRBV11-2; j_gene: TRBJ2-2; CDR3nt: TGTGCCAGCAGCTTTTCCCGGGACTATAACACCGGGGAGCTGTTTTTT; CDR3aa: CASSFSRDYNTGELFF
d_gene: -; abundance: -; len: 15; v_gene: TRBV6-2/TRBV6-3; j_gene: TRBJ2-3; CDR3nt: TGTGCCAGCAGCCCCAGGACAGCCTACACAGATACGCAGTATTTT; CDR3aa: CASSPRTAYTDTQYF
d_gene: -; abundance: once; len: 12; v_gene: TRBV29-1; j_gene: TRBJ2-1; CDR3nt: TGCAGCGCCCGGGACAACTACAATGAGCAGTTCTTC; CDR3aa: CSARDNYNEQFF
d_gene: -; abundance: -; len: 14; v_gene: TRBV7-8; j_gene: TRBJ1-4; CDR3nt: TGTGCCAGCAGCCCGGACAGCCATAATGAAAAACTGTTTTTT; CDR3aa: CASSPDSHNEKLFF
d_gene: -; abundance: -; len: 13; v_gene: TRBV18; j_gene: TRBJ2-7; CDR3nt: TGTGCCAGCTCGGGGACAGCGGGGGCCGAGCAGTACTTC; CDR3aa: CASSGTAGAEQYF
d_gene: -; abundance: -; len: 15; v_gene: TRBV10-3; j_gene: TRBJ1-1; CDR3nt: TGTGCCATCAGGGGGGACTATGGGGTGAACACTGAAGCTTTCTTT; CDR3aa: CAIRGDYGVNTEAFF
d_gene: TRBD1; abundance: -; len: 15; v_gene: TRBV5-1; j_gene: TRBJ2-5; CDR3nt: TGCGCCAGCAGCACCGGACAGGGGGCTGGCGAGACCCAGTACTTC; CDR3aa: CASSTGQGAGETQYF
d_gene: TRBD1; abundance: -; len: 16; v_gene: TRBV3-1/TRBV3-2; j_gene: TRBJ1-1; CDR3nt: TGTGCCAGCAGCCGACATAGCTCCGGACAGGGCACTGAAGCTTTCTTT; CDR3aa: CASSRHSSGQGTEAFF
d_gene: -; abundance: -; len: 13; v_gene: TRBV30; j_gene: TRBJ2-4; CDR3nt: TGTGCCTGGAGTGTAGGGGGAGTGGACATTCAGTACTTC; CDR3aa: CAWSVGGVDIQYF
d_gene: TRBD2; abundance: once; len: 15; v_gene: TRBV4-1; j_gene: TRBJ2-1; CDR3nt: TGCGCCAGCAGCCCCCTTCGGGTAGCGGGAAGGGGGCAGTTCTTC; CDR3aa: CASSPLRVAGRGQFF
d_gene: -; abundance: once; len: 14; v_gene: TRBV10-3; j_gene: TRBJ2-5; CDR3nt: TGTGCCATCAGTGAGTCCCGGGAAGGGGAGACCCAGTACTTC; CDR3aa: CAISESREGETQYF
d_gene: TRBD2; abundance: -; len: 14; v_gene: TRBV15; j_gene: TRBJ2-1; CDR3nt: TGTGCCACCAGAGCGGGAGGGGGTCTTGATTGGCAGTTCTTC; CDR3aa: CATRAGGGLDWQFF
d_gene: TRBD1; abundance: -; len: 21; v_gene: TRBV4-1; j_gene: TRBJ1-5; CDR3nt: TGCGCCAGCAGCCAAGATGGTGGGCGAACAGGGGGACGGTATAGCAATCAGCCCCAGCATTTT; CDR3aa: CASSQDGGRTGGRYSNQPQHF
d_gene: -; abundance: -; len: 14; v_gene: TRBV2; j_gene: TRBJ1-4; CDR3nt: TGTGCCAGCCATTTCCCCAAACGGGGGGAAAAACTGTTTTTT; CDR3aa: CASHFPKRGEKLFF
d_gene: -; abundance: -; len: 10; v_gene: TRBV29-1; j_gene: TRBJ1-2; CDR3nt: TGCAGCGTCGGGGAAGCTGGCTACACCTTC; CDR3aa: CSVGEAGYTF
d_gene: TRBD1; abundance: -; len: 15; v_gene: TRBV10-3; j_gene: TRBJ1-1; CDR3nt: TGTGCCATCAGACCCCCGACAGGGGGGATCGCTGAAGCTTTCTTT; CDR3aa: CAIRPPTGGIAEAFF
d_gene: -; abundance: -; len: 14; v_gene: TRBV7-9; j_gene: TRBJ1-4; CDR3nt: TGTGCCAGCAGCCCCGGTCCCGAGCCTCGGAGGCTGTTTTTT; CDR3aa: CASSPGPEPRRLFF
d_gene: TRBD1; abundance: few; len: 15; v_gene: TRBV6-1; j_gene: TRBJ1-5; CDR3nt: TGTGCCAGCAGTGAGAGACAGGGCCCCTATCAGCCCCAGCATTTT; CDR3aa: CASSERQGPYQPQHF
d_gene: -; abundance: once; len: 17; v_gene: TRBV9; j_gene: TRBJ2-7; CDR3nt: TGTGCCAGCAGCCAATCCGATGGGGGGGCCGGGTCCTACGAGCAGTACTTC; CDR3aa: CASSQSDGGAGSYEQYF
d_gene: TRBD2; abundance: -; len: 16; v_gene: TRBV24-1; j_gene: TRBJ2-3; CDR3nt: TGTGCCACCAGTGACACCCTAGCGGGAGTGGGAGATACGCAGTATTTT; CDR3aa: CATSDTLAGVGDTQYF
d_gene: TRBD2; abundance: -; len: 18; v_gene: TRBV5-1; j_gene: TRBJ2-5; CDR3nt: TGCGCCAGCAGCTTGGGGCTAGCGGGAGCTGGATTGGGAGAGACCCAGTACTTC; CDR3aa: CASSLGLAGAGLGETQYF
d_gene: -; abundance: -; len: 14; v_gene: TRBV18; j_gene: TRBJ2-7; CDR3nt: TGTGCCAGCTCACCCCAGGCGGGTCCCTACGAGCAGTACTTC; CDR3aa: CASSPQAGPYEQYF
d_gene: TRBD1; abundance: -; len: 16; v_gene: TRBV30; j_gene: TRBJ1-4; CDR3nt: TGTGCCTGGAGTGGGGGACAGGGGGCGATTGGGGAAAAACTGTTTTTT; CDR3aa: CAWSGGQGAIGEKLFF
d_gene: TRBD1; abundance: once; len: 14; v_gene: TRBV5-4; j_gene: TRBJ1-1; CDR3nt: TGTGCCAGCAGCCCCAGGGGGCCTGGCACTGAAGCTTTCTTT; CDR3aa: CASSPRGPGTEAFF
d_gene: -; abundance: -; len: 16; v_gene: TRBV28; j_gene: TRBJ2-5; CDR3nt: TGTGCCAGCAGGCCCCCCACTTGGCGGCAGCAAGAGACCCAGTACTTC; CDR3aa: CASRPPTWRQQETQYF